These 9 T cell receptor beta chains originate from one sample sequenced in a study of blood T cell repertoires in COVID-19. Generated by immunoSEQ multiplex PCR, the TCRdb table keeps only in-frame clones and is missing some. Among some 370,000 clones, 89% were seen once, and the ten largest hold roughly 1.2%. Source material: peripheral blood. The receptors originated from a man in his forties or fifties with acute or convalescent COVID-19.

There are a few counts of this clone. The chain joins TRBV6-5 to TRBJ2-7; 10 nucleotides match TRBD1. V shed 6 bases and J 3 bases; nucleotides not matched to a gene: 5. The CDR3 covers 14 residues. Germline V CDR1 and CDR2: MNHEY, SVGAGI. Here the CDR3 reads CASSPGQGGYEQYF. CDR3 DNA: TGTGCCAGCAGCCCCGGACAGGGGGGCTACGAGCAGTACTTC.

The chain combines TRBV12-3 or TRBV12-4 with TRBJ2-3; the D gene is possibly TRBD2 (5 bases). The CDR3 totals 10 residues. The germline V and J ends were trimmed by 8 bases and 5 bases, with 5 bases remaining between them. CDR3 loop: CASGGDTQYF. DNA for the CDR3: TGTGCCAGCGGAGGAGATACGCAGTATTTT.

The rearrangement links TRBV30 to TRBJ2-7; 9 positions agree with TRBD1. This CDR3 contains 14 residues. Germline-derived CDR1 and CDR2 are GTSNPN and SVGIG (reference sequence). V gave up 0 bases and J gave up 3 bases; unmatched junction bases: 3. CDR3 region: CAWSVGGQGYEQYF. Here the CDR3 DNA reads TGTGCCTGGAGTGTAGGGGGACAGGGCTACGAGCAGTACTTC.

This rearrangement joins TRBV3-1 (or the pseudogene TRBV3-2) to TRBJ2-1, with D perhaps matching TRBD2 (6 bases). The CDR3 consists of 17 residues. The V and J ends lost 4 bases and 0 bases respectively, with 16 bases between them. Germline values: CDR1 LGHDT, CDR2 YNNKEL (reference sequence). The DNA of the CDR3 is TGTGCCAGCAGCCCGATTCTCGGCGGGATCTCCTACAATGAGCAGTTCTTC. Encoded protein: CASSPILGGISYNEQFF.

The gene calls are TRBV4-1 and TRBJ1-2, with TRBD1 matching 10 bases. Germline V gene lookup returns CDR1 MGHRA and CDR2 YSYEKL. The CDR3 is made up of 14 amino acids. After removal of 4 bases from V and 5 bases from J, the junction contained 4 bases not matched to a gene. DNA for the CDR3: TGCGCCAGCAGCCTGGGACAGGGGCTTTATGGCTACACCTTC. It codes for CASSLGQGLYGYTF.

The CDR3 reads CACGLPYEQYF. CDR3 bases: TGTGCGTGCGGGTTGCCCTACGAGCAGTACTTC. The rearrangement links TRBV27 to TRBJ2-7; D might be TRBD2 (5 bases). The germline V gene has CDR1 MNHEY and CDR2 SMNVEV (reference sequence). The CDR3 consists of 11 residues.

The gene calls are TRBV5-4 and TRBJ2-3; D remains unclear. CDR3 length equals 16 residues. Between the trimmed V and J ends, which lost 0 bases and 0 bases, there was a span of 11 bases. Per the germline V gene, CDR1 is SGHNT and CDR2 is YYREEE (reference sequence). The chain's CDR3 is CASSLDRVTSTDTQYF. CDR3 DNA: TGTGCCAGCAGCTTGGACCGCGTAACTAGCACAGATACGCAGTATTTT.

The gene calls are TRBV27 and TRBJ2-3; TRBD1 matches 7 bases. Per the germline V gene, CDR1 is MNHEY and CDR2 is SMNVEV (reference sequence). The CDR3 length is 17 residues. The trim removed 0 bases at V and 4 bases at J, leaving 10 bases unmatched. CDR3 amino acids: CASSLSLGGWGPDTQYF. CDR3 DNA sequence: TGTGCCAGCAGTTTATCATTAGGGGGCTGGGGGCCAGATACGCAGTATTTT.

CDR3 bases: TGTGCCGGCGGGGACAGGGTTTCTGGAAACACCATATATTTT. Translating it yields CAGGDRVSGNTIYF. This chain joins TRBV7-9 and TRBJ1-3; the match to TRBD1 covers 9 bases. J gave up 1 base and V 11 bases, and 6 bases lay outside the gene matches. Germline assignment: CDR1 SEHNR and CDR2 FQNEAQ (reference sequence). The CDR3 is made up of 14 amino acids.